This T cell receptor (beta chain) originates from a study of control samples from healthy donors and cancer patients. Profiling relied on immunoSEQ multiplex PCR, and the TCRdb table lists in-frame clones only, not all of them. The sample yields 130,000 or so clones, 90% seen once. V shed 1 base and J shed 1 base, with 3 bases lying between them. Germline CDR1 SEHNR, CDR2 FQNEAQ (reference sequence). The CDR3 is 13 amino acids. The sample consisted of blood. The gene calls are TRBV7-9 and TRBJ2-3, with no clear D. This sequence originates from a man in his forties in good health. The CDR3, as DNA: TGTGCCAGCAGCTTAGACGGCACAGATACGCAGTATTTT. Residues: CASSLDGTDTQYF.